This entry describes one T cell receptor beta chain. Its antigen remains unknown. The data are from a study of cytomegalovirus exposure and HLA in healthy donors. Study-level information: According to later analysis, the same platform produced the approximately 130 validation and 600 to 800 first-cohort repertoires.

General study results and limits: Rarity held for most TCR sequences, but there were some public TCRs that occurred in many donors. Researchers counted 180 or so TCR beta chains as cytomegalovirus-associated. Specificity of a few CMV-associated chains for CMV antigens was verified in vitro.

Trimming shortened V by 5 bases and J by 5 bases, and 15 bases separated the two germline ends. The CDR3 is made up of 14 amino acids. Germline V gene data show CDR1 as SGHAT and CDR2 as FQNNGV. TCRdb's table, derived via immunoSEQ multiplex PCR, lists solely in-frame clones and lacks some. The sample comprises roughly 70,000 clones, 94% of which are singletons, and 1.5% to 1.8% rests with the top ten. What was sequenced was PBMCs. The chain combines TRBV11-2 with TRBJ1-1; tentative D call: TRBD1 (6 bases). The clonotype originates from a man younger than 35 in good health and CMV-seropositive. The CDR3 region is CASSPGGWGTEAFF. The CDR3 nucleotides are TGTGCCAGCAGCCCTGGGGGCTGGGGAACTGAAGCTTTCTTT. The whole variable domain, remainder taken from reference TRBV11-2 and TRBJ1-1, is EAGVAQSPRYKIIEKRQSVAFWCNPISGHATLYWYQQILGQGPKLLIQFQNNGVVDDSQLPKDRFSAERLKGVDSTLKIQPAKLEDSAVYLCASSPGGWGTEAFFGQGTRLTVV.